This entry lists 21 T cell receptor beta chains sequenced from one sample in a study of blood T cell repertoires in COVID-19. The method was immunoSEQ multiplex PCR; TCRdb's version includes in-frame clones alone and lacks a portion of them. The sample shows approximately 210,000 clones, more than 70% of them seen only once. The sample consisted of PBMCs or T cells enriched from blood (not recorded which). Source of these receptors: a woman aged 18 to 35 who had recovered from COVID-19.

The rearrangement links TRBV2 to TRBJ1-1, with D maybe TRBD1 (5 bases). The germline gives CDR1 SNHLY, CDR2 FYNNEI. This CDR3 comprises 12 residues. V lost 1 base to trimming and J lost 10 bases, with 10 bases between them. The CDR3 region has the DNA TGTGCCAGCAGTGAAGATCAGGGTTTAGCTTTCTTT. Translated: CASSEDQGLAFF. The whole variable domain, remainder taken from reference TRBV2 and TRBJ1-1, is EPEVTQTPSHQVTQMGQEVILRCVPISNHLYFYWYRQILGQKVEFLVSFYNNEISEKSEIFDDQFSVERPDGSNFTLKIRSTKLEDSAMYFCASSEDQGLAFFGQGTRLTVV.

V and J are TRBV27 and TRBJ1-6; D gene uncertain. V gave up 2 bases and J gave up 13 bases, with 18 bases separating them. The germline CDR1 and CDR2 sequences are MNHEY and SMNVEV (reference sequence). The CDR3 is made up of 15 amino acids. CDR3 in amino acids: CASSLLIGGSTPLHF. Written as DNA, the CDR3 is TGTGCCAGCAGTTTACTTATCGGCGGATCGACCCCCCTCCACTTT.

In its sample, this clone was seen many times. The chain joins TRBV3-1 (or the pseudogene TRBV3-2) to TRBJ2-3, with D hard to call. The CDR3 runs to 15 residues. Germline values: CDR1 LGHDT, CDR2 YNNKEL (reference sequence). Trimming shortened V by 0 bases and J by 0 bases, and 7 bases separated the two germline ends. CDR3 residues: CASSQEMRSTDTQYF. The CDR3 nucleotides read TGTGCCAGCAGCCAAGAGATGCGGAGCACAGATACGCAGTATTTT.

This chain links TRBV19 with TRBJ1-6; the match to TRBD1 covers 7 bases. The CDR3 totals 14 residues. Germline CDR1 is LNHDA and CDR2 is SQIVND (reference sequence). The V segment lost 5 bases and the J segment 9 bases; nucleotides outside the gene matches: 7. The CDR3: CASSGGQPTSPLHF. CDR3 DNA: TGTGCCAGTAGTGGGGGACAGCCTACTTCACCCCTCCACTTT. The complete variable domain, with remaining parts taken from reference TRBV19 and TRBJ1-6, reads DGGITQSPKYLFRKEGQNVTLSCEQNLNHDAMYWYRQDPGQGLRLIYYSQIVNDFQKGDIAEGYSVSREKKESFPLTVTSAQKNPTAFYLCASSGGQPTSPLHFGNGTRLTVT.

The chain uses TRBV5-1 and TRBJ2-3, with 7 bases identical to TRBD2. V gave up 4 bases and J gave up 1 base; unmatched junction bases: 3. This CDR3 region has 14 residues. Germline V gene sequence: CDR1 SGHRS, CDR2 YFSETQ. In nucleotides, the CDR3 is TGCGCCAGCAGCACTCGGGGGGGCACAGATACGCAGTATTTT. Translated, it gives CASSTRGGTDTQYF.

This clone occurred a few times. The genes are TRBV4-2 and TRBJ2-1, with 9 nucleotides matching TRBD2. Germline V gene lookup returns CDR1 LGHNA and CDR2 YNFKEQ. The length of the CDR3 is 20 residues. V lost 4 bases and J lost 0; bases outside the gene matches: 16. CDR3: CASSPRGERGALSSYNEQFF. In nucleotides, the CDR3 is TGTGCCAGCAGCCCCCGGGGGGAGCGGGGGGCCTTGAGCTCCTACAATGAGCAGTTCTTC.

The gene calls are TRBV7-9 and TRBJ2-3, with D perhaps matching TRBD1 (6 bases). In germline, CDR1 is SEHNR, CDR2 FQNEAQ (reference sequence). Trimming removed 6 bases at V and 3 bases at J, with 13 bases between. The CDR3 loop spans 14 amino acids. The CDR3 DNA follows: TGTGCCAGCAGTACAGGGTCCTTTACAGATACGCAGTATTTT. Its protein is CASSTGSFTDTQYF.

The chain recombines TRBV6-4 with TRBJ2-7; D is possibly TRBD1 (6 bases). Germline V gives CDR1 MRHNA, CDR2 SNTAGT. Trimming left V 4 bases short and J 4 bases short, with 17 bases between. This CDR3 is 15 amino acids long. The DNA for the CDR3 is TGTGCCAGCAGTGCTCAGGCAGGGGCCCAATACGAGCAGTACTTC. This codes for CASSAQAGAQYEQYF.

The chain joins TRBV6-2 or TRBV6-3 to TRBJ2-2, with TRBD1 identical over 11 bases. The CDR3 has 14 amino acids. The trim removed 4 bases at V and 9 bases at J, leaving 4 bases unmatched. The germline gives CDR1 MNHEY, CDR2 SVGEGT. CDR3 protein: CASSSWTGGRELFF. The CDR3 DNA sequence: TGTGCCAGCAGTTCGTGGACAGGGGGCCGGGAGCTGTTTTTT.

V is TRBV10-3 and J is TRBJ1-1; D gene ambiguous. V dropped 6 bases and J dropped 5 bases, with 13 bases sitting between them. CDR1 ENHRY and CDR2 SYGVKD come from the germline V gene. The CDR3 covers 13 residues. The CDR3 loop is CAISGNSGTEAFF. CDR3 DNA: TGTGCCATCAGCGGGAATTCGGGGACTGAAGCTTTCTTT.

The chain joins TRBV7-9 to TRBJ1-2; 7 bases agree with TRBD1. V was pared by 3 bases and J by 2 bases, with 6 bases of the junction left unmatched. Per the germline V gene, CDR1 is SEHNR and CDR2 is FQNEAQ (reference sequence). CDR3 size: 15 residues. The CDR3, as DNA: TGTGCCAGCAGCTTTGATCCAGGGGGGAACTATGGCTACACCTTC. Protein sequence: CASSFDPGGNYGYTF.

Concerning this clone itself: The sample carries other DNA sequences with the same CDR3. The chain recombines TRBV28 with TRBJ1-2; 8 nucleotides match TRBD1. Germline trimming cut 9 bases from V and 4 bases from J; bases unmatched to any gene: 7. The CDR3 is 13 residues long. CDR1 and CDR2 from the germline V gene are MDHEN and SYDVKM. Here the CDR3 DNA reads TGTGCCAGTTCGTTCGGACAGGGCTATGGCTACACCTTC. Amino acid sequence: CASSFGQGYGYTF.

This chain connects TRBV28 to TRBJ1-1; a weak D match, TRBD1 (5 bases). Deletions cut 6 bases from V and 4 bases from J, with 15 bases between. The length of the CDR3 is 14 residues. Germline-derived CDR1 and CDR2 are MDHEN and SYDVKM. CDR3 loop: CASSPLQGVTEAFF. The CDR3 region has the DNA TGTGCCAGCAGCCCCCTACAAGGGGTCACTGAAGCTTTCTTT.

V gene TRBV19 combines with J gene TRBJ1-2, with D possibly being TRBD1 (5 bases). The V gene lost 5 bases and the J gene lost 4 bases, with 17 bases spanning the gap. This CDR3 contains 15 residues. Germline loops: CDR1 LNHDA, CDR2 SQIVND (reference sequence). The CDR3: CASSPAGGETYGYTF. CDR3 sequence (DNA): TGTGCCAGTAGTCCCGCCGGAGGGGAAACCTATGGCTACACCTTC.

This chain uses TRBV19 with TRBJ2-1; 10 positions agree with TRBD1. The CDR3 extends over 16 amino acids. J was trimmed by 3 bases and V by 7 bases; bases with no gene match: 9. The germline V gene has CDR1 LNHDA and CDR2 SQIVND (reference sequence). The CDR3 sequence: CASKNKGQGNYNEQFF. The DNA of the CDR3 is TGTGCCAGTAAGAATAAGGGACAGGGGAACTACAATGAGCAGTTCTTC.

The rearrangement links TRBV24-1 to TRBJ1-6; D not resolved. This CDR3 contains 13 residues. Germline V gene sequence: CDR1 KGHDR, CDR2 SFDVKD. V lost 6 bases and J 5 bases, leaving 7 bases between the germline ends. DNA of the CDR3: TGTGCCACCAGTCCCCGGGATAATTCACCCCTCCACTTT. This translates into CATSPRDNSPLHF.

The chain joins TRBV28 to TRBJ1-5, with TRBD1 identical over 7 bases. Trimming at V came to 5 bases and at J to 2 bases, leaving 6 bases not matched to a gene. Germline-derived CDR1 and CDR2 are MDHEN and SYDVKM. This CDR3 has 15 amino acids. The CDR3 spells CASSGGQVGNQPQHF. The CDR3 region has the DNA TGTGCCAGCAGTGGTGGACAGGTTGGCAATCAGCCCCAGCATTTT.

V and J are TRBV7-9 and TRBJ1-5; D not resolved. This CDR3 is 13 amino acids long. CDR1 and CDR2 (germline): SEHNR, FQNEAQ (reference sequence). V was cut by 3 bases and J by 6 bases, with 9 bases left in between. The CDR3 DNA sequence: TGTGCCAGCAGCTTGGCGGGGAGTCAGCCCCAGCATTTT. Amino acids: CASSLAGSQPQHF.

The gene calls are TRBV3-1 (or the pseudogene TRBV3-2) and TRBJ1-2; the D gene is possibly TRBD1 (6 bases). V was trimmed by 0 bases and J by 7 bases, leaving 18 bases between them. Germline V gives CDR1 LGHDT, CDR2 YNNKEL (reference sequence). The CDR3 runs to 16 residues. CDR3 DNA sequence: TGTGCCAGCAGCCAAGATCGGGGCAGGGGCTTGCGTGGCTACACCTTC. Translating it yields CASSQDRGRGLRGYTF.

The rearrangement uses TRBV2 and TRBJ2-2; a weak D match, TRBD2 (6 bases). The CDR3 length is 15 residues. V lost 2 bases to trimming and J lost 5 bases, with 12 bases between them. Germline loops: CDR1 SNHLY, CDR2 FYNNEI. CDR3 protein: CASSEMNRGTGELFF. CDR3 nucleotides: TGTGCCAGCAGTGAAATGAACCGGGGGACCGGGGAGCTGTTTTTT. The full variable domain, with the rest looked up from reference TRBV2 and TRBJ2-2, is EPEVTQTPSHQVTQMGQEVILRCVPISNHLYFYWYRQILGQKVEFLVSFYNNEISEKSEIFDDQFSVERPDGSNFTLKIRSTKLEDSAMYFCASSEMNRGTGELFFGEGSRLTVL.

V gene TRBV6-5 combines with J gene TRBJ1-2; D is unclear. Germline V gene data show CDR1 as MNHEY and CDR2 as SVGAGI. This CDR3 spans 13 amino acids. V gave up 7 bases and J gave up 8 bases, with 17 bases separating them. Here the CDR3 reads CASTRPGRGGYTF. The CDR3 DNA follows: TGTGCCAGCACAAGGCCGGGCAGAGGGGGCTACACCTTC.